This T cell receptor (beta chain) originates from a study of T cell repertoires in cytomegalovirus infection. Broader study findings: Across the ex vivo response, the dominant clonotypes were HLA-C-restricted CMV-specific TCR beta clonotypes.

Each CDR3 protein is one row after TCRdb ran MiXCR on the reads. The repertoire holds fewer than 350,000 distinct CDR3 sequences, with 15% to 20% as singletons. This CDR3 comprises 12 residues. Germline values: CDR1 SGHVS, CDR2 FNYEAQ. V gave up 4 bases and J gave up 5 bases, with 7 bases separating them. The sample holds a few counts of this clonotype. What it binds is unknown. Specimen: PBMCs. The V call is TRBV7-6, the J call TRBJ2-3; D remains unclear. The source is a human donor in good health (CMV status not recorded). Some clones in this sample may be carry-over from other donors' samples. Here the CDR3 DNA reads TGTGCCAGCAGCTGGGCTGAAGATACGCAGTATTTT. It encodes CASSWAEDTQYF.